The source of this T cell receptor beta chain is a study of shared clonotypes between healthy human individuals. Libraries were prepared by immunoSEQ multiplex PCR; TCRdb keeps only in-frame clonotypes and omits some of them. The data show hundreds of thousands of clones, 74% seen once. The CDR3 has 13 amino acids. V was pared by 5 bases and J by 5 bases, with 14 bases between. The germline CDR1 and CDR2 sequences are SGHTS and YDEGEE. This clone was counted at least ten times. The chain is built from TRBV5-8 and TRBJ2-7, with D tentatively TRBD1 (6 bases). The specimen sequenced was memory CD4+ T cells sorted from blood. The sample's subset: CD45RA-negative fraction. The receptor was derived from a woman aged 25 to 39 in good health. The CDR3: CASRGKGVHEQYF. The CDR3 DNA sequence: TGTGCCAGCAGAGGGAAGGGGGTCCACGAGCAGTACTTC.